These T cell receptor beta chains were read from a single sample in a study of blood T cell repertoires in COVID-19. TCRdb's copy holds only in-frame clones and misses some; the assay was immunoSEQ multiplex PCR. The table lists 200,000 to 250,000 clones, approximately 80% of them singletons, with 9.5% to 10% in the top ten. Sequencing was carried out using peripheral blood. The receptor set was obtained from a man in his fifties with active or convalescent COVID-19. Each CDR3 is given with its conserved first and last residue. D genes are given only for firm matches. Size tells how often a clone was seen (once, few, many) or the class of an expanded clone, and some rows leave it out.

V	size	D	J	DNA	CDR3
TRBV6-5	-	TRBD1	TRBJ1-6	TGTGCCAGCAGTTACTCGGGACAGGGTGGAGCAGCCCTCCACTTT	CASSYSGQGGAALHF
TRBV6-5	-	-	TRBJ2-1	TGTGCCAGCAGTTCTCGTTCAGCGGGTGCCTACAATGAGCAGTTCTTC	CASSSRSAGAYNEQFF
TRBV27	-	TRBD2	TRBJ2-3	TGTGCCAGCAGTCCCCGACTAGCGGGAGTTGGAGATACGCAGTATTTT	CASSPRLAGVGDTQYF
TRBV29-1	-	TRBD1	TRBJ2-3	TGCAGCGTTGCGTCCCGGGACAGGGCCTCGGGAGATACGCAGTATTTT	CSVASRDRASGDTQYF
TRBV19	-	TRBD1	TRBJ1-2	TGTGCCAGCGCCGGGACAGAAAGTAACTATGGCTACACCTTC	CASAGTESNYGYTF
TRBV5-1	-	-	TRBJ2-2	TGCGCCAGCAGCTTTAGCTGGGGGCGGACGAACACCGGGGAGCTGTTTTTT	CASSFSWGRTNTGELFF
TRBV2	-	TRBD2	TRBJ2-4	TGTGCCAGCAGTGAAAAGGCTAGCGGGAGGCTCGCCAACATTCAGTACTTC	CASSEKASGRLANIQYF
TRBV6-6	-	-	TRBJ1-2	TGTGCCAGCAGTTACCCACAGGGTCCGGGCTACACCTTC	CASSYPQGPGYTF
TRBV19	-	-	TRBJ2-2	TGTGCCAGTAGTCTTTTGGGCGCCGCGAACACCGGGGAGCTGTTTTTT	CASSLLGAANTGELFF
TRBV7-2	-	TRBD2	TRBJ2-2	TGTGCCAGCAGCCTAGGGCTAGCGGGAGTCCGGGAGCTGTTTTTT	CASSLGLAGVRELFF
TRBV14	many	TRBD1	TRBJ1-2	TGTGCCAGCAGCCCTCAGACAGGGAGTGGCTACACCTTC	CASSPQTGSGYTF
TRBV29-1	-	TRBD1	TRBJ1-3	TGCAGCGCGAGACAGGGGGCTGGAAACACCATATATTTT	CSARQGAGNTIYF
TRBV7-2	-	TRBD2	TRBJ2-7	TGTGCCAGCAGCTCCCCCTCGGGAGGGAGGAACGAGCAGTACTTC	CASSSPSGGRNEQYF
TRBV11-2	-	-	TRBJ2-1	TGTGCCAGCAGCTTAGCACGGGCTAGCAACTCCCGGGGGGAGCAGTTCTTC	CASSLARASNSRGEQFF
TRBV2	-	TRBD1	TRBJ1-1	TGTGCCAGCAGGAACCGGGACAGGGCTTTTATGAACACTGAAGCTTTCTTT	CASRNRDRAFMNTEAFF
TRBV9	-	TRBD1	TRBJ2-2	TGTGCCAGCAGCGTAGGAGGGACAGCCCTGACCGGGGAGCTGTTTTTT	CASSVGGTALTGELFF
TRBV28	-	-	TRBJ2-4	TGTGCCAGCAGTTTTCTCGATGGGACACCCAAAAACATTCAGTACTTC	CASSFLDGTPKNIQYF
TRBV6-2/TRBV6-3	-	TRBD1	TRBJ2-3	TGTGCCAGCAGTCGAAGACAGGGAAGCACAGATACGCAGTATTTT	CASSRRQGSTDTQYF
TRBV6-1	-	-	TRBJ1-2	TGTGCCAGCAGTGAAGCGCGCGCCGTAGGCTACACCTTC	CASSEARAVGYTF
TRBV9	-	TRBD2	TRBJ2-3	TGTGCCAGCAGCCTTAGCGGGAGAACAGATACGCAGTATTTT	CASSLSGRTDTQYF
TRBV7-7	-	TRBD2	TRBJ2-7	TGTGCCAGCAGCTCCGGACTAGCGGCGGGGGACGAGCAGTACTTC	CASSSGLAAGDEQYF
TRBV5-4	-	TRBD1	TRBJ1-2	TGTGCCAGCAGCGGGGACAGTACTAACTATGGCTACACCTTC	CASSGDSTNYGYTF
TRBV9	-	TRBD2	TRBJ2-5	TGTGCCAGCAGCGTAGGACTAGCGGGGGGCCGAGCCCTAGAGACCCAGTACTTC	CASSVGLAGGRALETQYF
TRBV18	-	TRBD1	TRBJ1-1	TGTGCCAGCTCACCAGGGACAGGGCCGGACACTGAAGCTTTCTTT	CASSPGTGPDTEAFF
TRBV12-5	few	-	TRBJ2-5	TGTGCTAGTGGTTTGGGACACTCCCAAGAGACCCAGTACTTC	CASGLGHSQETQYF
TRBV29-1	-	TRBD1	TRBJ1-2	TGCAGCGTCCAAGCGTTGCAGACAGGGGAATATGGCTACACCTTC	CSVQALQTGEYGYTF
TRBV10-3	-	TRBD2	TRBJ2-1	TGTGCCATCAGGAGACTAGCGGCTGAAGGGAATGAGCAGTTCTTC	CAIRRLAAEGNEQFF
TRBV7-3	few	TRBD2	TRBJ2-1	TGTGCCAGCAGCCCGTTAGCGGGGTCCTACAATGAGCAGTTCTTC	CASSPLAGSYNEQFF